This entry lists 17 T cell receptor beta chains sequenced from one sample in a study of T cell responses to AZD1222 COVID-19 vaccine. Libraries were prepared by immunoSEQ multiplex PCR; TCRdb keeps only in-frame clonotypes and omits some of them. The table has approximately 82,000 clones, about 93% seen once. The specimen was peripheral blood, collected 28 days after the second AZD1222 dose. These TCRs come from an adult who received the AZD1222 COVID-19 vaccine.

This chain uses TRBV11-2 with TRBJ2-2; D not resolved. V was shortened by 3 bases and J by 6 bases, with 14 bases between the two germline ends. CDR1 is SGHAT, CDR2 FQNNGV, per germline. The CDR3 has 15 amino acids. The CDR3 region has the DNA TGTGCCAGCAGCTTGTCCGGGCCCATCCCCGGGGAGCTGTTTTTT. It is translated as CASSLSGPIPGELFF.

This clone was seen once. The gene calls are TRBV9 and TRBJ2-5, with 9 bases lining up with TRBD2. Trimming at V came to 0 bases and at J to 1 base, leaving 1 base not matched to a gene. The CDR3 length is 15 residues. CDR1 is SGDLS and CDR2 is YYNGEE in the germline V gene. For the CDR3, the DNA is TGTGCCAGCAGCGTAGAAGCGGGGGGCCAAGAGACCCAGTACTTC. Translating it yields CASSVEAGGQETQYF.

J is TRBJ1-1 and V is TRBV6-1; possibly TRBD1 for D (6 bases). The CDR3 is made up of 14 amino acids. Germline V gene sequence: CDR1 MNHNS, CDR2 SASEGT. The V end lost 1 base, the J end lost 10 bases, and 16 bases lay between the germline ends. In DNA form, the CDR3 reads TGTGCCAGCAGTGAAGGGTCAGAGACAGGAGGAGCTTTCTTT. It specifies CASSEGSETGGAFF.

The chain combines TRBV10-3 with TRBJ2-5; 9 bases are a match to TRBD2. The CDR3 sequence is 17 residues long. Germline V gives CDR1 ENHRY, CDR2 SYGVKD. V dropped 1 base and J dropped 1; count of bases not matched to a gene: 7. This CDR3 is CAISEWGLAVGQETQYF. The CDR3 DNA reads as TGTGCCATCAGTGAGTGGGGACTAGCTGTGGGCCAAGAGACCCAGTACTTC.

The chain uses TRBV2 and TRBJ1-4, with TRBD1 matching 8 bases. Looked up from germline, CDR1 is SNHLY and CDR2 is FYNNEI. The CDR3 loop spans 20 amino acids. V gave up 0 bases and J gave up 6 bases; unmatched junction bases: 18. The DNA of the CDR3 is TGTGCCAGCAGTGAAGCGCTTGGGCAGGGGGCGCCCGATTATTATGAAAAACTGTTTTTT. It specifies CASSEALGQGAPDYYEKLFF.

This chain's CDR3 is CASSLGARDRNYGYTF. The CDR3 bases are TGTGCCAGCAGTTTAGGGGCCCGGGACAGAAACTATGGCTACACCTTC. This chain uses TRBV27 with TRBJ1-2; the match to TRBD1 covers 7 bases. The germline V gene has CDR1 MNHEY and CDR2 SMNVEV (reference sequence). J was trimmed by 2 bases and V by 2 bases; bases with no gene match: 8. The CDR3 covers 16 residues.

The chain has TRBV3-1 (or the pseudogene TRBV3-2) and TRBJ1-2; D is perhaps TRBD1 (5 bases). The CDR3 covers 15 residues. V gave up 4 bases and J gave up 5 bases, with 17 bases separating them. Germline CDR1 LGHDT, CDR2 YNNKEL (reference sequence). CDR3 region: CASSRDSGGLYGYTF. The CDR3, as DNA: TGTGCCAGCAGCCGGGACTCCGGGGGACTTTATGGCTACACCTTC.

This chain uses TRBV4-2 with TRBJ1-3, with TRBD1 matching over 9 bases. Germline V gives CDR1 LGHNA, CDR2 YNFKEQ. The V gene end was trimmed by 6 bases and the J gene end by 4 bases; junction bases not matched to a gene: 10. This CDR3 region has 16 residues. The CDR3 DNA is TGTGCCAGCAGGCCGACACGGACAGGGGTCGGAAACACCATATATTTT. Its translation: CASRPTRTGVGNTIYF.

The CDR3 loop reads CASSYSVGAAATNEKLFF. CDR3 nucleotide sequence: TGTGCCAGCAGTTACTCGGTGGGGGCCGCTGCAACTAATGAAAAACTGTTTTTT. This chain connects TRBV6-2 or TRBV6-3 to TRBJ1-4; possible D gene TRBD1, 6 bases. CDR1 is MNHEY, CDR2 SVGEGT, per germline. CDR3 size: 18 residues. V was pared by 0 bases and J by 0 bases, with 14 bases between.

This chain joins TRBV7-2 and TRBJ1-2, with 11 bases fitting TRBD1. This CDR3 region has 16 residues. CDR1 and CDR2 (germline): SGHTA, FQGNSA. The trim removed 1 base at V and 3 bases at J, leaving 4 bases unmatched. CDR3 in DNA: TGTGCCAGCAGCTTAGTCCGGACAGGGGGCGACTATGGCTACACCTTC. Translated: CASSLVRTGGDYGYTF.

The chain combines TRBV5-5 with TRBJ1-2; tentatively, D is TRBD1 (5 bases). CDR3 length equals 15 residues. The V end was cut by 0 bases, the J end by 8 bases, with 17 bases between. Germline V CDR1 and CDR2: SGHKS, YYEKEE (reference sequence). CDR3 loop: CASSLANGAIGGYTF. The CDR3 coding sequence is TGTGCCAGCAGCTTGGCCAATGGGGCAATTGGGGGCTACACCTTC.

The chain carries TRBV18 and TRBJ2-3; 8 bases match TRBD1. Germline CDR1 KGHSH, CDR2 LQKENI. The CDR3 length is 16 residues. J lost 4 bases, V lost 5 bases, and 11 bases had no gene match. The CDR3 protein is CASSEVGQGPSDTQYF. CDR3 sequence (DNA): TGTGCCAGCTCAGAGGTTGGACAGGGCCCGTCAGATACGCAGTATTTT.

This sequence joins TRBV5-4 and TRBJ2-3, with D tentatively TRBD1 (5 bases). Germline values: CDR1 SGHNT, CDR2 YYREEE (reference sequence). V was pared by 0 bases and J by 1 base, with 12 bases between. The CDR3 contains 16 residues. As DNA, the CDR3 is TGTGCCAGCAGCTTGGACCAGGGTCCTGGCACAGATACGCAGTATTTT. Its protein product is CASSLDQGPGTDTQYF.

The chain recombines TRBV28 with TRBJ1-1; maybe TRBD1 (5 bases). V lost 2 bases and J lost 7, with 14 bases in between. The CDR3 spans 14 residues. CDR1 and CDR2 from the germline V gene are MDHEN and SYDVKM. This CDR3 reads CASSLGGVRLEAFF. For the CDR3, the DNA is TGTGCCAGCAGTTTAGGAGGGGTAAGGCTTGAAGCTTTCTTT.

The chain is built from TRBV7-9 and TRBJ2-1, with D unclear. V gave up 1 base and J gave up 9 bases, with 4 bases separating them. Looked up from germline, CDR1 is SEHNR and CDR2 is FQNEAQ (reference sequence). The CDR3 has 11 amino acids. The CDR3: CASSLGSEQFF. The CDR3 DNA reads TGTGCCAGCAGCTTAGGTTCTGAGCAGTTCTTC. The complete variable domain, with remaining parts taken from reference TRBV7-9 and TRBJ2-1, reads DTGVSQNPRHKITKRGQNVTFRCDPISEHNRLYWYRQTLGQGPEFLTYFQNEAQLEKSRLLSDRFSAERPKGSFSTLEIQRTEQGDSAMYLCASSLGSEQFFGPGTRLTVL.

The genes are TRBV9 and TRBJ1-6, with a possible D match to TRBD1 (6 bases). The CDR3 length is 14 residues. Per germline, CDR1 SGDLS and CDR2 YYNGEE. V was shortened by 1 base and J by 7 bases, with 9 bases between the two germline ends. The CDR3 sequence: CASSVRQENSPLHF. The CDR3 bases are TGTGCCAGCAGCGTAAGACAGGAGAATTCACCCCTCCACTTT.

V is TRBV9 and J is TRBJ2-1; maybe TRBD1 (6 bases). Looked up from germline, CDR1 is SGDLS and CDR2 is YYNGEE. The CDR3 extends over 15 amino acids. V was clipped by 0 bases and J by 2 bases, with 9 bases between them. Here the CDR3 DNA reads TGTGCCAGCAGCGTAGGGACAGCGACCTACAATGAGCAGTTCTTC. The encoded protein is CASSVGTATYNEQFF.